A selection of T cell receptor beta chains follows, all from one sample in a study of OX40 agonist ivuxolimab in advanced cancers. Repertoires were generated with immunoSEQ multiplex PCR, while TCRdb's copy carries only in-frame clones and drops some. This sample has 52,000 or so clones; 84% occur once, and the top ten carry about 0.65%. Sequences were derived from CD4+ or CD8+ T cells sorted from blood, sampled in a trial of the OX40 agonist ivuxolimab. These receptors came from an adult with an advanced solid tumor such as melanoma, head and neck, liver or kidney cancer. Each CDR3 is given with its conserved first and last residue. Each record gives: clone size, V gene, D gene, J gene, CDR3 length, CDR3 protein, CDR3 DNA. D genes are given only for firm matches. Rows give clone size only sometimes, using once, few, many, or a class for an expanded clone.

size: few; V: TRBV2; D: TRBD1; J: TRBJ1-3; length: 14; CDR3: CASSDPTGGNTIYF; DNA: TGTGCCAGCAGTGATCCGACAGGGGGAAACACCATATATTTT
size: NA; V: TRBV7-3; D: NA; J: TRBJ1-1; length: 14; CDR3: CASSLMTGPTEAFF; DNA: TGTGCCAGCAGCTTGATGACGGGGCCCACTGAAGCTTTCTTT
size: NA; V: TRBV5-4; D: NA; J: TRBJ2-7; length: 14; CDR3: CASSLVTSPYEQYF; DNA: TGTGCCAGCAGCTTGGTAACGAGTCCCTACGAGCAGTACTTC
size: NA; V: TRBV7-9; D: TRBD2; J: TRBJ2-1; length: 15; CDR3: CASSFSGGAYNEQFF; DNA: TGTGCCAGCAGCTTCAGCGGGGGGGCCTACAATGAGCAGTTCTTC
size: NA; V: TRBV7-2; D: NA; J: TRBJ1-1; length: 16; CDR3: CASSPRHGISNTEAFF; DNA: TGTGCCAGCAGCCCAAGACACGGGATTTCGAACACTGAAGCTTTCTTT
size: NA; V: TRBV5-6; D: TRBD1; J: TRBJ1-2; length: 15; CDR3: CASSLAPGGDYGYTF; DNA: TGTGCCAGCAGCTTGGCCCCAGGGGGCGACTATGGCTACACCTTC
size: NA; V: TRBV5-1; D: NA; J: TRBJ1-2; length: 14; CDR3: CASSSTRGNYGYTF; DNA: TGCGCCAGCAGCTCTACCAGGGGTAACTATGGCTACACCTTC
size: NA; V: TRBV18; D: NA; J: TRBJ1-4; length: 14; CDR3: CASSPGTKDEKLFF; DNA: TGTGCCAGCTCACCGGGGACAAAGGATGAAAAACTGTTTTTT
size: many; V: TRBV19; D: NA; J: TRBJ1-5; length: 14; CDR3: CASRREAGTQPQHF; DNA: TGTGCCAGTAGGAGGGAGGCGGGGACTCAGCCCCAGCATTTT
size: once; V: TRBV2; D: NA; J: TRBJ2-5; length: 13; CDR3: CASSGPRGETQYF; DNA: TGTGCCAGCAGTGGGCCTCGGGGAGAGACCCAGTACTTC
size: NA; V: TRBV7-9; D: NA; J: TRBJ2-1; length: 14; CDR3: CASSLGQGLDEQFF; DNA: TGTGCCAGCAGCTTAGGGCAGGGTCTCGATGAGCAGTTCTTC
size: once; V: TRBV7-9; D: TRBD1; J: TRBJ1-4; length: 13; CDR3: CASRDRGGEKLFF; DNA: TGTGCCAGCAGGGACAGGGGAGGGGAAAAACTGTTTTTT
size: NA; V: TRBV6-1; D: NA; J: TRBJ2-7; length: 14; CDR3: CASSERVGQSEQYF; DNA: TGTGCCAGCAGTGAAAGGGTAGGGCAGTCCGAGCAGTACTTC
size: NA; V: TRBV6-5; D: NA; J: TRBJ1-2; length: 14; CDR3: CASSLSTVNYGYTF; DNA: TGTGCCAGCAGTCTCTCGACAGTGAACTATGGCTACACCTTC
size: NA; V: TRBV7-2; D: TRBD1; J: TRBJ1-2; length: 13; CDR3: CASSPGQGIGYTF; DNA: TGTGCCAGCAGCCCGGGACAGGGTATAGGCTACACCTTC
size: once; V: TRBV29-1; D: TRBD1; J: TRBJ1-5; length: 14; CDR3: CSVATGDLRQPQHF; DNA: TGCAGCGTTGCCACAGGGGACCTTCGACAGCCCCAGCATTTT
size: NA; V: TRBV4-1; D: TRBD1; J: TRBJ1-2; length: 16; CDR3: CASSQERQGGNYGYTF; DNA: TGCGCCAGCAGCCAAGAGAGACAGGGAGGAAACTATGGCTACACCTTC
size: once; V: TRBV9; D: NA; J: TRBJ1-5; length: 13; CDR3: CASSVGPNQPQHF; DNA: TGTGCCAGCAGCGTAGGCCCCAATCAGCCCCAGCATTTT
size: NA; V: TRBV28; D: NA; J: TRBJ1-2; length: 13; CDR3: CASSAEDRYGYTF; DNA: TGTGCCAGCAGTGCGGAAGATCGGTATGGCTACACCTTC
size: NA; V: TRBV7-2; D: TRBD1; J: TRBJ2-2; length: 15; CDR3: CASSPWTGVTGELFF; DNA: TGTGCCAGCAGCCCTTGGACAGGGGTGACCGGGGAGCTGTTTTTT
size: NA; V: TRBV7-2; D: NA; J: TRBJ2-1; length: 14; CDR3: CASSFQEGYNEQFF; DNA: TGTGCCAGCAGCTTCCAGGAGGGATACAATGAGCAGTTCTTC
size: NA; V: TRBV14; D: NA; J: TRBJ1-2; length: 14; CDR3: CASSQDLGNYGYTF; DNA: TGTGCCAGCAGCCAAGATCTGGGGAACTATGGCTACACCTTC
size: once; V: TRBV6-1; D: NA; J: TRBJ2-7; length: 11; CDR3: CASSPLYEQYF; DNA: TGTGCCAGCAGTCCGCTCTACGAGCAGTACTTC
size: NA; V: TRBV4-1; D: NA; J: TRBJ1-2; length: 14; CDR3: CASSQELGLYGYTF; DNA: TGCGCCAGCAGCCAAGAACTGGGTCTCTATGGCTACACCTTC
size: NA; V: TRBV6-7; D: NA; J: TRBJ2-3; length: 12; CDR3: CAKPTGRGTQYF; DNA: TGTGCCAAACCGACAGGGAGGGGCACGCAGTATTTT
size: NA; V: TRBV5-5; D: NA; J: TRBJ2-7; length: 15; CDR3: CASSWGAGTTYEQYF; DNA: TGTGCCAGCAGCTGGGGGGCCGGAACCACTTACGAGCAGTACTTC
size: NA; V: TRBV7-9; D: NA; J: TRBJ2-7; length: 14; CDR3: CASSGPGHPYEQYF; DNA: TGTGCCAGCAGCGGACCGGGACACCCCTACGAGCAGTACTTC
size: once; V: TRBV18; D: TRBD1; J: TRBJ2-2; length: 19; CDR3: CASSNWTGRTIPNTGELFF; DNA: TGTGCCAGCTCAAACTGGACAGGAAGAACGATCCCGAACACCGGGGAGCTGTTTTTT
size: NA; V: TRBV30; D: NA; J: TRBJ1-6; length: 12; CDR3: CASREGNSPLHF; DNA: TGTGCCTCCCGGGAAGGGAATTCACCCCTCCACTTT
size: NA; V: TRBV28; D: TRBD1; J: TRBJ1-5; length: 15; CDR3: CASSSGTGINQPQHF; DNA: TGTGCCAGCAGTTCGGGGACAGGGATCAATCAGCCCCAGCATTTT
size: NA; V: TRBV7-2; D: NA; J: TRBJ1-2; length: 16; CDR3: CASSLARGRAGYGYTF; DNA: TGTGCCAGCAGCTTAGCGCGTGGCAGGGCAGGATATGGCTACACCTTC